This T cell receptor beta chain was retrieved from a study of blood T cell repertoires in COVID-19. The wider study: Sites across the United States, Italy and Spain contributed samples from acute and convalescent COVID-19.

Grouping used clinical history reported by participants in a survey and questionnaire. CDR1 is SGHDN, CDR2 FVKESK, per germline. The V end was cut by 1 base, the J end by 4 bases, with 14 bases between. The CDR3 covers 15 residues. Study processing details: Quantification of nucleated cells was approximated via reference gene primer amplification. Libraries were prepared by immunoSEQ multiplex PCR; TCRdb keeps only in-frame clonotypes and omits some of them. The DNA was the basis for D and trimming; V, J and clone size are from that table. The sample includes about 240,000 clones, roughly 89% of them seen just once. The count of this clone is one.

This clonotype originated in a woman aged 25 to 39 who had recovered from COVID-19. The chain links TRBV14 to TRBJ2-7; perhaps TRBD1 as D (6 bases). The material sequenced was PBMCs or T cells enriched from blood (not recorded which). This CDR3 reads CASSQGNGRGYEQYF. The CDR3 DNA reads as TGTGCCAGCAGCCAAGGGAACGGCAGGGGTTACGAGCAGTACTTC.